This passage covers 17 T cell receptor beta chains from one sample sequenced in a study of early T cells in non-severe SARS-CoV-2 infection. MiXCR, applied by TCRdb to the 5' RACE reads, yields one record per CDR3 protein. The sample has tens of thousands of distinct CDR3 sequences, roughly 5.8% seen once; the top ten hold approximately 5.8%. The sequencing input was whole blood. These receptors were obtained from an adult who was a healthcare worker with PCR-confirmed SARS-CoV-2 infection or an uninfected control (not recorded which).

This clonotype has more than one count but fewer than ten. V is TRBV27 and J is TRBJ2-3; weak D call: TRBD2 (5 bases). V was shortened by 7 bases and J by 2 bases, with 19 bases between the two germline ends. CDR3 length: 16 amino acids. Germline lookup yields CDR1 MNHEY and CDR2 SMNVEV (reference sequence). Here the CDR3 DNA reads TGTGCCAGCACCCCTTCGGGGATTTACTACACAGATACGCAGTATTTT. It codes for CASTPSGIYYTDTQYF.

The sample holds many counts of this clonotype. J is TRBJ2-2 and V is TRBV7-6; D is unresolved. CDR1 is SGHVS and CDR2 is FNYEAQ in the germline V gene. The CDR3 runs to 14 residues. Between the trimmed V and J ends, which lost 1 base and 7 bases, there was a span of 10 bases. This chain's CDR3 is CASSLELRSGELFF. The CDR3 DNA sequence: TGTGCCAGCAGCTTAGAACTCCGGAGCGGGGAGCTGTTTTTT.

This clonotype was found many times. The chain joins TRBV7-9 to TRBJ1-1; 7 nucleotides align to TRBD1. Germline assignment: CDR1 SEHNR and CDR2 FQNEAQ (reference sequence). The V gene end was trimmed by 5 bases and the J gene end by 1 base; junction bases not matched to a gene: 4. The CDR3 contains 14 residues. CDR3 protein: CASSPQGGNTEAFF. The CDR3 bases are TGTGCCAGCAGCCCCCAGGGGGGGAACACTGAAGCTTTCTTT.

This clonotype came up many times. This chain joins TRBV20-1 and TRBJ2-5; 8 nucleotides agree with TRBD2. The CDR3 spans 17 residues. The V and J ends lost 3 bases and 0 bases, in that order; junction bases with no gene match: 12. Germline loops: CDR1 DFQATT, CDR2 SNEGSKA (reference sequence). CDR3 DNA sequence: TGCAGTGCTAGTAACGCGGGAGGCCTCCCGTACCAAGAGACCCAGTACTTC. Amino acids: CSASNAGGLPYQETQYF.

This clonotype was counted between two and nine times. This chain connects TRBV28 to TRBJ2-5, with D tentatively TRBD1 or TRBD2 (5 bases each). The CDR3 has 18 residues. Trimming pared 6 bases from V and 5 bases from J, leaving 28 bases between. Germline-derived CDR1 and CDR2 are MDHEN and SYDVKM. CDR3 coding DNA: TGTGCCAGCAGCGTTCATGTCCCCCGGGACCCAGGATGGGAGACCCAGTACTTC. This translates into CASSVHVPRDPGWETQYF.

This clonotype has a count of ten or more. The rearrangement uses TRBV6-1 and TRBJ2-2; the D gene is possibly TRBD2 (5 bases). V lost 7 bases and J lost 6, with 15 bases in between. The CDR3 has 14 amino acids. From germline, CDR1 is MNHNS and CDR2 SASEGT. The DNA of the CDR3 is TGTGCCAGCACAAATACTAGGGCCGCCGGGGAGCTGTTTTTT. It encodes CASTNTRAAGELFF.

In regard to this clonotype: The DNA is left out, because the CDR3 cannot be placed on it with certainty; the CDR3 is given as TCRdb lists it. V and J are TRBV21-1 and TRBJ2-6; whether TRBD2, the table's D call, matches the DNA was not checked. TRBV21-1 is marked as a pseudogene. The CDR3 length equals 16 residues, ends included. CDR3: CASSKLVGSGANVLTF.

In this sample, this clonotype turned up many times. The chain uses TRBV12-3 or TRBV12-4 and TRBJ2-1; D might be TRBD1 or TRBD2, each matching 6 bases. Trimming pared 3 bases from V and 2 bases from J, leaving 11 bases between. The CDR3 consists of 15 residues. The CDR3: CASSFGGGTYNEQFF. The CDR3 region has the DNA TGTGCCAGCAGTTTCGGGGGCGGCACCTACAATGAGCAGTTCTTC.

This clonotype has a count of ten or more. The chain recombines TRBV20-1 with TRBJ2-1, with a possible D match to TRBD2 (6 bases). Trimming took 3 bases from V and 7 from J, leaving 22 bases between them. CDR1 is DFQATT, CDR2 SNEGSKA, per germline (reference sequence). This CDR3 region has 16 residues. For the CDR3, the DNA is TGCAGTGCTAGTTTTCCGGGAGTTCGGGGGTCGAATGAGCAGTTCTTC. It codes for CSASFPGVRGSNEQFF.

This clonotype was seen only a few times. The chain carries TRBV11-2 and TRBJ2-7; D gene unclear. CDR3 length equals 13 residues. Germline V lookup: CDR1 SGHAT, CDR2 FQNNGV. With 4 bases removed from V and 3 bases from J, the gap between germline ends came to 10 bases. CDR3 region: CASSSWRDYEQYF. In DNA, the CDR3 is TGTGCCAGCAGCTCTTGGAGAGACTACGAGCAGTACTTC.

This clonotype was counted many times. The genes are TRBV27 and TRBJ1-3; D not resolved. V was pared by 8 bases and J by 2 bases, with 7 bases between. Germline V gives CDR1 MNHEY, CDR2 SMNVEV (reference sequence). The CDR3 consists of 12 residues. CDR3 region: CASWAPGNTIYF. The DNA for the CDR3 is TGTGCCAGCTGGGCCCCTGGAAACACCATATATTTT.

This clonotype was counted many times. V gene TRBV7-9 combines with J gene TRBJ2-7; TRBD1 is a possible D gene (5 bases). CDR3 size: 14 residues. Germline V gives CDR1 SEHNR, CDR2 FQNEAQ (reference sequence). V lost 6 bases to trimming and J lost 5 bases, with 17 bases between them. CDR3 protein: CASRADRGDHEQYF. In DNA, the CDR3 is TGTGCCAGCAGAGCTGACAGAGGCGACCACGAGCAGTACTTC.

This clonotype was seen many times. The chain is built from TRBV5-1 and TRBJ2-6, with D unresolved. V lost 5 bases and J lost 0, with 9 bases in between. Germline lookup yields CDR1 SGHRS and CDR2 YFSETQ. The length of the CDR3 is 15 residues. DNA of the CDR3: TGCGCCAGCAGTTCTACGGTCTCTGGGGCCAACGTCCTGACTTTC. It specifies CASSSTVSGANVLTF. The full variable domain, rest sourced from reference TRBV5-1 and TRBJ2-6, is KAGVTQTPRYLIKTRGQQVTLSCSPISGHRSVSWYQQTPGQGLQFLFEYFSETQRNKGNFPGRFSGRQFSNSRSEMNVSTLELGDSALYLCASSSTVSGANVLTFGAGSRLTVL.

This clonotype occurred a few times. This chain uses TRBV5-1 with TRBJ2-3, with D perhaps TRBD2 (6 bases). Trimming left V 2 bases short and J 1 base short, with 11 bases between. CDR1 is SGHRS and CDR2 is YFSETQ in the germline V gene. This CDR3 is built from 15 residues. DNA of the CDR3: TGCGCCAGCAGCTTCAGGGAGGTGGGCACAGATACGCAGTATTTT. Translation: CASSFREVGTDTQYF.

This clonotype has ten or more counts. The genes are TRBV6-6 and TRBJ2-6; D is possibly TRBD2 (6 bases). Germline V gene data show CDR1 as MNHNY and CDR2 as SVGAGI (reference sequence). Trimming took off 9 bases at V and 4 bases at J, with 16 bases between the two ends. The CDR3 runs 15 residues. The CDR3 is CASLARGSGANVLTF. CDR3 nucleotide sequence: TGTGCCAGTTTGGCCCGGGGGTCCGGGGCCAACGTCCTGACTTTC.

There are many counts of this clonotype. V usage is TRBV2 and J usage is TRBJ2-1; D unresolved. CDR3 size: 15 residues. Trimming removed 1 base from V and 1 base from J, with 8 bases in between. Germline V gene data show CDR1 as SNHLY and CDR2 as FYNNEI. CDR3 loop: CASSEGSISYNEQFF. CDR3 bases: TGTGCCAGCAGTGAAGGTTCCATATCCTACAATGAGCAGTTCTTC.

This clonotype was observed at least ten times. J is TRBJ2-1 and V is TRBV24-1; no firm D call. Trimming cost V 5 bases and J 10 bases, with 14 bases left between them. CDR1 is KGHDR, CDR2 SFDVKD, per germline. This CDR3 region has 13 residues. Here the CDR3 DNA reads TGTGCCACCAGTGGGGCCGACATATGGGAGCAGTTCTTC. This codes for CATSGADIWEQFF.